The rows below give T cell receptor beta chains drawn from one sample of a study of blood T cells in healthy people across ages. In TCRdb, the 5' RACE reads were re-called with MiXCR into one record per CDR3 protein. The data contain about a million distinct CDR3 sequences, more than 30% of them singletons. The material sequenced was blood. The receptors here all came from a man aged 18 to 30 in good health. CDR3s include the opening cysteine and the closing phenylalanine or tryptophan. D genes are given only for firm matches. Where a row states a size, it is once, few, many or the class of an expanded clone; other rows omit it.

V	D	size	J	CDR3	DNA
TRBV7-2	NA	NA	TRBJ1-1	CASTKTLNTGAFF	TGTGCCAGCACAAAAACGTTGAACACTGGAGCTTTCTTT
TRBV7-9	TRBD2	NA	TRBJ2-1	CASSLVVSGDEEQFF	TGTGCCAGCAGCTTAGTGGTTAGCGGGGATGAAGAGCAGTTCTTC
TRBV14	NA	NA	TRBJ1-1	CASSRFRSTEAFF	TGTGCCAGCAGCCGGTTTAGGAGCACTGAAGCTTTCTTT
TRBV6-1	NA	NA	TRBJ1-4	CASIKIRGSSEKLFF	TGTGCCAGCATCAAGATCAGGGGATCCTCTGAAAAACTGTTTTTT
TRBV27	NA	few	TRBJ1-2	CASSPLTAAYGYTF	TGTGCCAGCAGCCCCCTTACAGCAGCCTATGGCTACACCTTC
TRBV5-6	NA	NA	TRBJ1-4	CASILENRGEKLFF	TGTGCCAGCATCTTAGAAAACCGCGGGGAAAAACTGTTTTTT
TRBV7-2	NA	NA	TRBJ2-3	CASSPGFSTDTQYF	TGTGCCAGCAGCCCGGGCTTTAGCACAGATACGCAGTATTTT
TRBV20-1	NA	NA	TRBJ1-4	CGAGDWGNEKLFF	TGCGGTGCGGGAGACTGGGGAAATGAAAAACTGTTTTTT
TRBV20-1	NA	NA	TRBJ1-1	CSAREPGLNTEAFF	TGCAGTGCTAGAGAACCGGGACTGAACACTGAAGCTTTCTTT
TRBV5-6	NA	NA	TRBJ1-5	CASSLYGEVGNQPQHF	TGTGCCAGCAGCTTGTATGGGGAGGTGGGCAATCAGCCCCAGCATTTT
TRBV9	NA	once	TRBJ1-5	CASSVDHRTNQPQHF	TGTGCCAGCAGCGTAGATCACCGGACCAATCAGCCCCAGCATTTT
TRBV5-6	NA	NA	TRBJ1-2	CASSLVGPGGGYTF	TGTGCCAGCAGCTTGGTAGGACCCGGCGGGGGCTACACCTTC
TRBV30	TRBD2	few	TRBJ2-1	CAWSVGTIERGYNEQFF	TGTGCCTGGAGTGTAGGGACCATAGAGCGGGGATACAATGAGCAGTTCTTC
TRBV6-6	TRBD1	NA	TRBJ1-2	CASSYANRGYGYTF	TGTGCCAGCAGTTACGCCAACAGGGGCTATGGCTACACCTTC
TRBV10-3	NA	few	TRBJ1-2	CAISEADRNNYGYTF	TGTGCCATCAGTGAGGCTGACAGAAATAACTATGGCTACACCTTC
TRBV4-3	TRBD1	NA	TRBJ2-2	CASRTGAGELFF	TGCGCCAGCAGGACAGGGGCCGGGGAGCTGTTTTTT
TRBV12-5	NA	NA	TRBJ2-5	CASGLGRTQQETQYF	TGTGCTAGTGGTTTGGGAAGGACACAACAAGAGACCCAGTACTTC
TRBV5-5	NA	NA	TRBJ2-5	CASSLAEYQETQYF	TGTGCCAGCAGCTTGGCCGAGTACCAAGAGACCCAGTACTTC
TRBV7-8	NA	NA	TRBJ2-2	CASSLALGLEGELFF	TGTGCCAGCAGCTTAGCTCTGGGGTTGGAAGGGGAGCTGTTTTTT
TRBV6-5	TRBD1	few	TRBJ2-1	CASTGGQGLANEQFF	TGTGCCAGCACCGGGGGACAGGGATTAGCCAATGAGCAGTTCTTC
TRBV5-1	NA	NA	TRBJ2-4	CASRISDGNIAKNIQYF	TGCGCCAGCAGGATCTCGGACGGAAACATAGCCAAAAACATTCAGTACTTC
TRBV18	NA	NA	TRBJ2-3	CASSPRPQGADTQYF	TGTGCCAGCTCACCACGTCCGCAGGGAGCAGATACGCAGTATTTT
TRBV2	TRBD1	NA	TRBJ1-1	CASSARDRILPEAFF	TGTGCCAGCAGTGCCCGGGACAGAATCCTACCTGAAGCTTTCTTT
TRBV20-1	NA	NA	TRBJ1-1	CSATWGRNTEAFF	TGCAGTGCTACCTGGGGAAGGAACACTGAAGCTTTCTTT
TRBV12-3/TRBV12-4	NA	NA	TRBJ1-4	CASRVAGFVEKLFF	TGTGCCAGCAGGGTTGCGGGTTTCGTTGAAAAACTGTTTTTT
TRBV6-6	NA	NA	TRBJ1-4	CASSYLGRSEKLFF	TGTGCCAGCAGTTACTTAGGGAGGAGTGAAAAACTGTTTTTT
TRBV20-1	NA	few	TRBJ2-3	CSARPALGTDTQYF	TGCAGTGCTAGACCAGCGCTGGGCACAGATACGCAGTATTTT
TRBV27	TRBD1	NA	TRBJ2-2	CASTVVQGAFLGNTGELFF	TGTGCCAGCACCGTGGTACAGGGGGCTTTCCTGGGGAACACCGGGGAGCTGTTTTTT
TRBV5-1	NA	few	TRBJ2-3	CASSRGTDTSTDTQYF	TGCGCCAGCAGCCGGGGGACAGACACTAGCACAGATACGCAGTATTTT
TRBV12-3/TRBV12-4	TRBD1	NA	TRBJ1-2	CASRRSRGIYGYTF	TGTGCCAGCAGGAGGAGCAGGGGGATCTATGGCTACACCTTC
TRBV9	NA	few	TRBJ1-4	CATRGAHSTNEKLFF	TGTGCCACCCGCGGTGCTCACTCAACTAATGAAAAACTGTTTTTT
TRBV13	NA	NA	TRBJ2-7	CASSTFGGRLAYEQYF	TGTGCCAGCAGCACCTTCGGAGGGCGCCTGGCTTACGAGCAGTACTTC
TRBV29-1	NA	NA	TRBJ1-2	CSVEDRGRSNYGYTF	TGCAGCGTTGAAGACCGTGGGCGTTCCAACTATGGCTACACCTTC
TRBV7-2	NA	few	TRBJ2-1	CASTLIHGSHNEQFF	TGTGCCAGCACTCTCATCCATGGGTCACACAATGAGCAGTTCTTC
TRBV4-3	NA	few	TRBJ2-7	CASSQLRGSYNEQYF	TGCGCCAGCAGCCAACTCAGGGGTTCCTACAATGAGCAGTACTTC
TRBV15	NA	NA	TRBJ2-1	CATDQGDSYNEQFF	TGTGCCACCGACCAGGGAGACTCCTACAATGAGCAGTTCTTC
TRBV5-1	NA	few	TRBJ2-3	CASSRGTTVTDTQYF	TGCGCCAGCAGCCGGGGGACGACAGTCACAGATACGCAGTATTTT
TRBV9	NA	NA	TRBJ1-5	CASSVDWHQPQHF	TGTGCCAGCAGCGTAGATTGGCACCAGCCCCAGCATTTT
TRBV6-5	TRBD1	NA	TRBJ2-2	CASSYADRVTGELFF	TGTGCCAGCAGTTACGCAGACAGGGTCACCGGGGAGCTGTTTTTT
TRBV7-2	TRBD2	NA	TRBJ2-5	CASKREGQETQYF	TGTGCCAGTAAGCGGGAGGGCCAAGAGACCCAGTACTTC
TRBV27	NA	NA	TRBJ1-1	CASSGPFTEAFF	TGTGCCAGCAGTGGTCCTTTCACTGAAGCTTTCTTT
TRBV6-2/TRBV6-3	TRBD2	few	TRBJ2-6	CASSFLAGGANVLTF	TGTGCCAGCAGTTTTCTAGCGGGGGGGGCCAACGTCCTGACTTTC
TRBV9	TRBD2	few	TRBJ2-5	CASSTSGDQETQYF	TGTGCCAGCAGCACTAGCGGGGACCAAGAGACCCAGTACTTC
TRBV5-1	NA	NA	TRBJ1-1	CASSWNQGNTEAFF	TGCGCCAGCAGCTGGAATCAGGGGAACACTGAAGCTTTCTTT
TRBV14	NA	NA	TRBJ1-1	CASSPLKGGTEAFF	TGTGCCAGCAGCCCCTTGAAGGGGGGCACTGAAGCTTTCTTT
TRBV20-1	NA	NA	TRBJ1-6	CSAPTDTRSPLHF	TGCAGTGCGCCTACTGATACGAGATCACCCCTCCACTTT
TRBV12-3/TRBV12-4	TRBD1	NA	TRBJ1-5	CASNPQGVGQPQHF	TGTGCCAGTAACCCACAGGGGGTCGGTCAGCCCCAGCATTTT
TRBV7-2	NA	NA	TRBJ2-3	CASCRAAADTQYF	TGTGCCAGCTGCAGGGCGGCCGCAGATACGCAGTATTTT
TRBV5-4	NA	NA	TRBJ1-2	CASSKNRVSKYGYTF	TGTGCCAGCAGCAAGAACAGGGTTTCTAAGTATGGCTACACCTTC
TRBV20-1	NA	NA	TRBJ1-3	CSVQTPSGNTIYF	TGCAGTGTCCAGACACCCTCTGGAAACACCATATATTTT
TRBV6-2/TRBV6-3	TRBD1	NA	TRBJ2-5	CASSPPGQALNEQYF	TGTGCCAGCAGTCCACCGGGACAGGCACTCAATGAGCAGTACTTC
TRBV6-1	NA	NA	TRBJ2-7	CASSEAGTYEQYF	TGTGCCAGCAGTGAAGCTGGGACCTACGAGCAGTACTTC
TRBV5-1	NA	NA	TRBJ2-5	CASSLVTLQGTEQYF	TGCGCCAGCAGCTTGGTCACGCTTCAGGGGACTGAGCAGTACTTC